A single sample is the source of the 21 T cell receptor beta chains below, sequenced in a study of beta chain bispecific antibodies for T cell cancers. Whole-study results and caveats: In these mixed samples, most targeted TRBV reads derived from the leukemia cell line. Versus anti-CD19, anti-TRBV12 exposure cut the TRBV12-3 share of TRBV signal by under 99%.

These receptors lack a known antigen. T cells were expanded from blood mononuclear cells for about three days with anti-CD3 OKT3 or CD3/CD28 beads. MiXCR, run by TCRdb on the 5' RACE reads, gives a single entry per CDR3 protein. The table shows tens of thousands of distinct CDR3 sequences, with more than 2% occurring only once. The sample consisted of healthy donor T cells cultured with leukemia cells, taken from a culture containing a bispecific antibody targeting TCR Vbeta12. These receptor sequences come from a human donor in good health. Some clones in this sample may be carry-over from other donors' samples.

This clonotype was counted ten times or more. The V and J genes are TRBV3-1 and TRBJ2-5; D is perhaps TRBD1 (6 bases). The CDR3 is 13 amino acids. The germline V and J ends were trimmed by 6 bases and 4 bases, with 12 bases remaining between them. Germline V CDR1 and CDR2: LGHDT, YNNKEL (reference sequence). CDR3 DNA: TGTGCCAGCAGTCCAGGGGAACGAGAGACCCAGTACTTC. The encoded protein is CASSPGERETQYF.

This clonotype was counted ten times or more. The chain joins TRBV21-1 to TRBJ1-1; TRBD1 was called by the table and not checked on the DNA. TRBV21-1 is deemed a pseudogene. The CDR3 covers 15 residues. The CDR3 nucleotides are TGTGCCAGCAGCATGGAGGGGGGTCGGAACACTGAAGCTTTCTTT. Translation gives CASSMEGGRNTEAFF.

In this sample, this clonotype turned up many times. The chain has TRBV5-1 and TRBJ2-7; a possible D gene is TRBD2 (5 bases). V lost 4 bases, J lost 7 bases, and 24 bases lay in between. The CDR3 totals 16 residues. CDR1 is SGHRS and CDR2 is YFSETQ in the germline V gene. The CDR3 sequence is CASSPTDSDLAKEQYF. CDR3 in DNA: TGCGCCAGCAGCCCGACCGATTCGGACTTGGCGAAGGAGCAGTACTTC.

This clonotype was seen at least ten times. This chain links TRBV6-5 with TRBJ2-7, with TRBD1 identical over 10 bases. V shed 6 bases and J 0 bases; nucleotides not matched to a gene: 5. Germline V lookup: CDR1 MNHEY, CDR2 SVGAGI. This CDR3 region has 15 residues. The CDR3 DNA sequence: TGTGCCAGCAGGATGGGACAGGGGAGCTCCTACGAGCAGTACTTC. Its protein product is CASRMGQGSSYEQYF.

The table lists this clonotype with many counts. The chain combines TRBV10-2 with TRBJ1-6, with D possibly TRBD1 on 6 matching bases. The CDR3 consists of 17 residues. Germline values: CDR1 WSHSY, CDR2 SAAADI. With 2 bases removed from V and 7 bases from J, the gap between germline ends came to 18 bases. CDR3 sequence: CASSEPGHPNPNSPLHF. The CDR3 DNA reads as TGCGCCAGCAGTGAGCCGGGACACCCAAATCCCAATTCACCCCTCCACTTT.

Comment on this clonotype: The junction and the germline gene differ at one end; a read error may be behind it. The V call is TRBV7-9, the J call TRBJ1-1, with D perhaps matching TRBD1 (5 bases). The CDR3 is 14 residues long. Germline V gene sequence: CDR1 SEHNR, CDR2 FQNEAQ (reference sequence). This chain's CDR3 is CASRERGVNTEAFF. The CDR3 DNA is TGTGCCAGCAGAGAAAGGGGCGTTAACACGGAAGCTTTCTTT.

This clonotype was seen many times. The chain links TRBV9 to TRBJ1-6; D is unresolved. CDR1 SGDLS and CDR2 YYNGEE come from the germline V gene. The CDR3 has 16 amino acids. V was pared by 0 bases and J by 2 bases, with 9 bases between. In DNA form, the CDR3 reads TGTGCCAGCAGCGTAGAGGCCCTCCCCTATAATTCACCCCTCCACTTT. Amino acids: CASSVEALPYNSPLHF.

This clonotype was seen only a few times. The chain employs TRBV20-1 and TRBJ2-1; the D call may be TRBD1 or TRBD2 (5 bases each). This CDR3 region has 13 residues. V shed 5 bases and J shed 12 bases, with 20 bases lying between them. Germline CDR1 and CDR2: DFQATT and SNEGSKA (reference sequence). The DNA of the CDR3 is TGCAGTGCTTACCCGGGACGTAAAGCTGGGCAGTTCTTC. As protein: CSAYPGRKAGQFF.

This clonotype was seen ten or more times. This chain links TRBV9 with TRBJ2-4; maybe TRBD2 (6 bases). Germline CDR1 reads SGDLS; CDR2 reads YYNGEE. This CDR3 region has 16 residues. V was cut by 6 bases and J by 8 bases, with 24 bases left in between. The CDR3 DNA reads TGTGCCAGCACCCTTTTAGTTGGGACTTTGGGGGACATTCAGTACTTC. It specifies CASTLLVGTLGDIQYF.

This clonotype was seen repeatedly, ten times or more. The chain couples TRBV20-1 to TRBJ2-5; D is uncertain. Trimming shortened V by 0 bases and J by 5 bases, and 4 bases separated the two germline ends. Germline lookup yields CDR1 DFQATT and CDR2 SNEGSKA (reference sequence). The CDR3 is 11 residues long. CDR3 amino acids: CSARDRETQYF. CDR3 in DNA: TGCAGTGCTAGAGATCGTGAGACCCAGTACTTC.

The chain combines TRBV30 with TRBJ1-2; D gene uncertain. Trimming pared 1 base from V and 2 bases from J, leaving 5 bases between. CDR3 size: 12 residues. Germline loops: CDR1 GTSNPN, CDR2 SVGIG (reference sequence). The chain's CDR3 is CAWSESNYGYTF. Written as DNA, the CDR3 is TGTGCCTGGAGTGAGTCCAACTATGGCTACACCTTC.

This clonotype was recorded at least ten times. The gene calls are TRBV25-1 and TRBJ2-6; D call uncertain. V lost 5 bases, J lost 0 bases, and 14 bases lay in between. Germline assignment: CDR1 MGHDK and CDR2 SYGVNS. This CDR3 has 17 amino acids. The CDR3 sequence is CASSFRRARSGANVLTF. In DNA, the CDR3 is TGTGCCAGCAGTTTCCGCCGAGCGCGCTCTGGGGCCAACGTCCTGACTTTC.

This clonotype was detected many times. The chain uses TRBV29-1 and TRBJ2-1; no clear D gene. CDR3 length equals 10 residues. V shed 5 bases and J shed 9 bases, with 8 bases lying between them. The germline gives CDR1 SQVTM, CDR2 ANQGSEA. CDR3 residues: CSVLVGEQFF. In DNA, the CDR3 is TGCAGCGTTCTAGTCGGTGAGCAGTTCTTC.

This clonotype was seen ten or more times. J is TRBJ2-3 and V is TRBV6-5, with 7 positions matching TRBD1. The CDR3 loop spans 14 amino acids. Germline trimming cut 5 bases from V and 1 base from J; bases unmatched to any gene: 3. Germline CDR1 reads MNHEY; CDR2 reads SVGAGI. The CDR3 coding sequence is TGTGCCAGCAGTCACGACAGGGGCACAGATACGCAGTATTTT. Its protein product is CASSHDRGTDTQYF.

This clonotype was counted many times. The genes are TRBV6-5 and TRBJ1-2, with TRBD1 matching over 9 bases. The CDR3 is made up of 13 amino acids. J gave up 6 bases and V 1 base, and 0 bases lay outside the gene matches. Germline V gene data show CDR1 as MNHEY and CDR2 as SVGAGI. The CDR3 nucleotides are TGTGCCAGCAGTTACTACAGGGGGCATGGCTACACCTTC. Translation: CASSYYRGHGYTF.

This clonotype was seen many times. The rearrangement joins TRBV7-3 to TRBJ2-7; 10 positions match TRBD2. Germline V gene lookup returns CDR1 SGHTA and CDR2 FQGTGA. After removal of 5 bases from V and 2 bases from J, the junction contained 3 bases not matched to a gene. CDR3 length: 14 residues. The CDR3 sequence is CASSPSGGAYEQYF. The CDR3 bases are TGTGCCAGCAGCCCGAGCGGGGGGGCCTACGAGCAGTACTTC. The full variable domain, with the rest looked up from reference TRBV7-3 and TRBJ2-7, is GAGVSQTPSNKVTEKGKYVELRCDPISGHTALYWYRQSLGQGPEFLIYFQGTGAADDSGLPNDRFFAVRPEGSVSTLKIQRTERGDSAVYLCASSPSGGAYEQYFGPGTRLTVT.

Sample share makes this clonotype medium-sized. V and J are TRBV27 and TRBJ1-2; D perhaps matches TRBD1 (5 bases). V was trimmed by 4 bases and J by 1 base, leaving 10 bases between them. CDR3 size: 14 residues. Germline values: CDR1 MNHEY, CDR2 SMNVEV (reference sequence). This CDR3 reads CASSSFDSNYGYTF. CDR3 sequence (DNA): TGTGCCAGCAGTTCTTTTGACAGTAACTATGGCTACACCTTC.

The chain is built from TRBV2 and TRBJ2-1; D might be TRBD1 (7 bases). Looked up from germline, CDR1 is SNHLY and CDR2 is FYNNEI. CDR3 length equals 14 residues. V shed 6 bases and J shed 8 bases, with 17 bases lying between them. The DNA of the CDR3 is TGTGCCAGCAGACCAGGGGGGTTTCGGGATGAGCAGTTCTTC. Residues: CASRPGGFRDEQFF.

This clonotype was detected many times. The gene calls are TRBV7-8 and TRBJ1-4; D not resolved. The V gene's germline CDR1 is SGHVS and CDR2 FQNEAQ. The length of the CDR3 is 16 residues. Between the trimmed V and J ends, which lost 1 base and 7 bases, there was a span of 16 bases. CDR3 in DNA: TGTGCCAGCAGCTTAGTTTTTTCGGGGTTATCTGAAAAACTGTTTTTT. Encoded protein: CASSLVFSGLSEKLFF.

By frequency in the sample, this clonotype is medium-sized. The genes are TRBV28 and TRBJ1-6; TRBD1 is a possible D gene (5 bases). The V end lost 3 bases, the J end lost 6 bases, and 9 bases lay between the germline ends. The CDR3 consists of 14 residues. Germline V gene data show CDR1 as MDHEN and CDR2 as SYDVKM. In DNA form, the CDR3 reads TGTGCCAGCAGTTTGACAGAAAGTAATTCACCCCTCCACTTT. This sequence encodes CASSLTESNSPLHF. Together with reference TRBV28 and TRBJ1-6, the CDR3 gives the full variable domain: DVKVTQSSRYLVKRTGEKVFLECVQDMDHENMFWYRQDPGLGLRLIYFSYDVKMKEKGDIPEGYSVSREKKERFSLILESASTNQTSMYLCASSLTESNSPLHFGNGTRLTVT.

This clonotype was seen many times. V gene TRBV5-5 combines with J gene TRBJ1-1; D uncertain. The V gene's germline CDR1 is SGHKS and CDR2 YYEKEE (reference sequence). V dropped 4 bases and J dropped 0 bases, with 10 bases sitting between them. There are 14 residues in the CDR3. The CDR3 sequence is CASSVVGLNTEAFF. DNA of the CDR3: TGTGCCAGCAGCGTAGTAGGATTGAACACTGAAGCTTTCTTT.